The 4 T cell receptor beta chains listed next were all sequenced from one sample in a study of blood T cell repertoires in COVID-19. The repertoire was sequenced with immunoSEQ multiplex PCR; TCRdb's copy has only in-frame clones and lacks some. The sample shows under 150,000 clones, about 82% of them seen only once. Sequencing was performed on PBMCs or T cells enriched from blood (not recorded which). Receptors originate from a woman between 35 and 50 years old who had recovered from COVID-19.

This clone was recorded once. CDR3 loop: CASSASPGVGEQFF. CDR3 sequence (DNA): TGTGCCAGCAGTGCATCCCCAGGGGTCGGTGAGCAGTTCTTC. The V gene is TRBV6-4, the J gene TRBJ2-1; D may be TRBD1 (6 bases). This CDR3 region has 14 residues. The V end lost 4 bases, the J end lost 9 bases, and 16 bases lay between the germline ends. Germline CDR1 reads MRHNA; CDR2 reads SNTAGT.

The CDR3 DNA follows: TGCGCCAGCAGTGAAGTGAGGGGGGAAGCTTTCTTT. Amino acids: CASSEVRGEAFF. The chain joins TRBV10-1 to TRBJ1-1; D is perhaps TRBD1 (6 bases). Trimming removed 3 bases from V and 8 bases from J, with 10 bases in between. CDR3 length: 12 amino acids. The germline V gene has CDR1 WNHNN and CDR2 SYGVQD (reference sequence).

The chain couples TRBV19 to TRBJ2-3, with 7 positions matching TRBD2. This CDR3 is built from 14 residues. The V segment lost 7 bases and the J segment 1 base; nucleotides outside the gene matches: 5. Germline V gives CDR1 LNHDA, CDR2 SQIVND (reference sequence). This CDR3 is CASTLSGGTDTQYF. The CDR3 coding sequence is TGTGCCAGTACTCTCAGCGGGGGCACAGATACGCAGTATTTT.

The table lists this clone with a few counts. The chain's CDR3 is CASSTQGVYSPLHF. The CDR3 coding sequence is TGTGCCAGCAGTACACAGGGTGTATATTCACCCCTCCACTTT. The J gene is TRBJ1-6, the V gene TRBV6-5, with D perhaps TRBD1 (6 bases). Germline CDR1 is MNHEY and CDR2 is SVGAGI. This CDR3 comprises 14 residues. V was trimmed by 5 bases and J by 8 bases, leaving 13 bases between them.